This T cell receptor (beta chain) is drawn from a study of response to subunit inactivated influenza vaccine. Study outcomes and limitations: Authors suggested each seasonal flu vaccination may recruit only limited numbers of new T cells.

This clonotype came up a few times. Its antigen is as yet unknown. Via MiXCR, TCRdb re-called the RT-PCR reads, giving one row per CDR3 protein. The table has 800,000 or so distinct CDR3 sequences, around 20% seen once; the top ten hold around 9.6%. The sample consisted of PBMCs from blood, taken 5 days after vaccination. This TCR was sampled from a man in his fifties who received an inactivated influenza vaccine.

The CDR3 is CSVENGIYYGYTF. As DNA, the CDR3 is TGCAGCGTTGAAAACGGGATATACTATGGCTACACCTTC. The rearrangement joins TRBV29-1 to TRBJ1-2; D uncertain. This CDR3 has 13 residues. Germline assignment: CDR1 SQVTM and CDR2 ANQGSEA. Between the trimmed V and J ends, which lost 2 bases and 3 bases, there was a span of 10 bases.